This TCR beta chain was identified in a study of blood T cells in healthy people across ages (dated by TCRdb to 2015 to 2017). For the wider study: In model experiments, roughly one uniquely barcoded TCR beta cDNA molecule per two T cells was captured by template switching. Using the same blood draw, the study looked at two additional independent replicas of 1 million unique cDNA reads for two donors, one aged 18 to 30 and the other aged 80 or older. To avoid experimental bias, donors of different ages were randomly spread across the sequencing lanes. To track age-related changes in TCR beta repertoire diversity, the study relied on deep sequencing normalized with unique cDNA molecular identifiers. Four age groups were formed from the donors: young (average approximately 15 years), middle-aged (around 40), aged (approximately 60) and long-lived (82).

The roughly 39 donors, aged about 6 to 100 years, were systemically healthy Caucasian individuals from Russia. Around 10 milliliters of peripheral blood were collected from each donor into EDTA-treated Vacutainer tubes. PBMCs were isolated by Ficoll-Paque density-gradient centrifugation, with at least 7 million obtained per sample. Trizol reagent was used to extract total RNA from the PBMCs, yielding at least 6 micrograms per sample. The percentages of naive CD45RAhigh/CD27high T cells were determined by flow cytometry on a PBMC aliquot from every donor. What the work shows at the level of the full study, not this receptor alone: The CMV infection status of donors was not known, potentially confounding age-related changes in expanded clonotypes. A strong correlation was found between observed TCR beta diversity and the percentage of naive T cells measured by flow cytometry. Bulk unsorted PBMC profiling prevented conclusive comparison of naive and antigen-experienced compartments. The long-lived group showed more naive CD4+ T cells, fewer expanded clones and increased TCR diversity than the aged group, suggesting age selection. Estimates of total diversity based on one million sequenced T cells were regarded as lower bounds and as underestimates. Observed TCR beta diversity per million T cells fell roughly linearly with age, and a significant reduction was already apparent by age around 40.

With respect to this clonotype: Which antigen it targets is not known. One base away there is no much larger clone; base qualities are not given.

The library was made by 5' RACE. The sequencer listed for this sample is Illumina HiSeq 2500. The second PCR ran for roughly 7 to 11 cycles and used a J-beta primer mix along with a sample-barcoded 5' primer. Each TCR beta cDNA molecule received a unique molecular identifier from a template-switch 5' adaptor carrying 12 random nucleotides. Each sample yielded at least 2.5 million CDR3-containing paired-end reads. The Mint cDNA synthesis kit, primed by a TRBC-specific oligonucleotide, was used to synthesize first-strand cDNA from all RNA. Following uracil-DNA glycosylase treatment, all cDNA underwent a first 18-cycle PCR with the universal primers M1SS and BC2_uni_R. From the authors' description of their analysis: For normalization, 1 million high-quality reads were randomly selected from each sample, with every read carrying a distinct molecular identifier. Instead of being binned into consensus sequences, reads that shared molecular identifiers were thrown out. MiTCR, run with a Q25 quality threshold and the strictest error-elimination algorithm, handled CDR3 identification, clonotype clustering and error correction. A nonparametric unseen species model with Euler transformation was used to estimate lower-bound total TCR beta diversity. Using fastp at Q25 and MiXCR, TCRdb reprocessed the public reads and kept productive beta chains. Each CDR3 protein gets just one entry, which takes the most common genes and DNA from the rows behind it. What appears here as the V and J calls and clone size reflects TCRdb's work, not the paper's. The sample contains approximately 680,000 distinct CDR3 sequences, 32% of them found a single time. About 16% of the sample goes to the ten largest clones.

The germline V gene encodes CDR1 SNHLY and CDR2 FYNNEI. The CDR3 has 14 amino acids, counting the end cysteine and phenylalanine. The sequence is cut down to CDR3 DNA, 42 bases in frame from base 1. V lost 6 bases and J lost 8 bases; the stretch between them is 16 bases long. The chain uses TRBV2 and TRBJ1-4; TRBD1 is possibly the D segment (6 matching bases). The receptor was isolated from a woman older than 75 in good health. Donor details come from another sample of the same person, matched by shared clones. The source material was blood. The CDR3: CASRRQVSGEKLFF. In nucleotides, the sequence is TGTGCCAGCAGGCGACAGGTCTCGGGGGAAAAACTGTTTTTT.